The 8 T cell receptor beta chains given below trace back to one sample, sequenced in a study of T cell changes during pregnancy in multiple sclerosis. Using immunoSEQ multiplex PCR, the repertoire was profiled, and TCRdb retains in-frame clones only, with some absent. This sample carries approximately 30,000 clones, approximately 90% of them seen once, and the ten largest clones take over 8.5%. Sequenced here: CD8+ T cells from peripheral blood mononuclear cells, sampled before pregnancy. The receptors derive from a female donor with multiple sclerosis, enrolled in a pregnancy study.

V usage is TRBV28 and J usage is TRBJ2-7, with TRBD1 identical over 7 bases. Per germline, CDR1 MDHEN and CDR2 SYDVKM. The CDR3 loop spans 13 amino acids. The V and J ends lost 6 bases and 3 bases, in that order; junction bases with no gene match: 5. The CDR3 DNA reads as TGTGCCAGCAGGGGGACAGATCACTACGAGCAGTACTTC. Protein product: CASRGTDHYEQYF.

The chain carries TRBV7-9 and TRBJ2-5, with 10 bases aligning to TRBD2. Germline-derived CDR1 and CDR2 are SEHNR and FQNEAQ (reference sequence). CDR3 length equals 15 residues. The V segment lost 5 bases and the J segment 1 base; nucleotides outside the gene matches: 4. The CDR3 reads CASSLTSGVQETQYF. The DNA for the CDR3 is TGTGCCAGCAGCCTTACTAGCGGGGTCCAAGAGACCCAGTACTTC.

This chain links TRBV19 with TRBJ1-5; weak D call: TRBD1 (6 bases). CDR1 LNHDA and CDR2 SQIVND come from the germline V gene (reference sequence). Trimming stripped 7 bases from V and 4 bases from J, with 17 bases between. The CDR3 has 15 amino acids. In DNA form, the CDR3 reads TGTGCCAGTATATTGACGACAGGTTTTAATCAGCCCCAGCATTTT. Translated: CASILTTGFNQPQHF.

The rearrangement links TRBV19 to TRBJ1-1, with D tentatively TRBD1 (5 bases). The CDR3 totals 14 residues. Per the germline V gene, CDR1 is LNHDA and CDR2 is SQIVND (reference sequence). Deletions cut 3 bases from V and 1 base from J, with 9 bases between. The chain's CDR3 is CASSMAGGNTEAFF. CDR3 nucleotides: TGTGCCAGTAGTATGGCGGGGGGGAACACTGAAGCTTTCTTT.

For the CDR3, the DNA is TGTGCCAGCAGCTTAGGGGCAGGGCTTGAAAAACTGTTTTTT. Translation gives CASSLGAGLEKLFF. V gene TRBV7-6 combines with J gene TRBJ1-4; weak D call: TRBD1 (5 bases). Germline lookup yields CDR1 SGHVS and CDR2 FNYEAQ. V lost 1 base to trimming and J lost 7 bases, with 10 bases between them. This CDR3 comprises 14 residues.

This chain links TRBV27 with TRBJ1-2; D is perhaps TRBD1 (6 bases). The ends were cut back, 7 bases at V and 6 bases at J, with 30 bases in the middle. CDR1 MNHEY and CDR2 SMNVEV come from the germline V gene (reference sequence). This CDR3 has 18 amino acids. DNA of the CDR3: TGTGCCAGCACCTCCACCTGGATGAGGGAAACAGGGTCGAATGGCTACACCTTC. Its protein is CASTSTWMRETGSNGYTF.

By frequency in the sample, this clone is medium-sized. Different DNA sequences within this sample yield the same CDR3. The gene calls are TRBV27 and TRBJ1-1; D uncertain. The CDR3 runs 15 residues. The V end lost 3 bases, the J end lost 1 base, and 12 bases lay between the germline ends. Per the germline V gene, CDR1 is MNHEY and CDR2 is SMNVEV (reference sequence). CDR3 DNA: TGTGCCAGCAGTTTGAGGTCCCGGGGGAACACTGAAGCTTTCTTT. Its translation: CASSLRSRGNTEAFF.

The chain couples TRBV2 to TRBJ2-7, with 10 positions matching TRBD1. CDR1 and CDR2 (germline): SNHLY, FYNNEI. Unmatched junction bases numbered 9, after V lost 3 bases and J lost 1 base. The CDR3 spans 17 residues. The CDR3: CASSDPWTGGESYEQYF. The CDR3 nucleotides are TGTGCCAGCAGTGATCCCTGGACAGGGGGGGAGTCCTACGAGCAGTACTTC.